The T cell receptor (beta chain) described here comes from a study of Ad26.COV2.S vaccination and SARS-CoV-2 variants. Across the whole study: Donor was one of the participants in the Ad26.COV2.S arm of the COV1001 trial. Study-wide findings and caveats: Spike-specific TCR breadth in vaccine recipients exceeded that seen in placebo recipients.

Concerning this clone: Its specificity is not known.

Regarding treatment: around 19 received Ad26.COV2.S at low or high dose, single or two shots; about 5 received placebo; per-sample allocation not given. Collection of samples fell on day 63 after the first vaccine or placebo injection. An Ad26 vector that expressed Wuhan-strain SARS-CoV-2 spike constituted the vaccine. Sequencing used immunoSEQ multiplex PCR; TCRdb keeps in-frame clones, though not all of them. The table includes some 500,000 clones, roughly 89% detected once. The ends lost 5 bases at V and 0 bases at J; junction bases unmatched: 11. This CDR3 contains 17 residues. Germline V gives CDR1 SGHNT, CDR2 YENEEA.

The sequence derives from a person aged 18 to 65 who received the Ad26.COV2.S COVID-19 vaccine or a placebo. This specimen was peripheral blood, taken in a trial of Ad26.COV2.S vaccine versus placebo. This chain links TRBV11-3 with TRBJ1-2, with 8 bases lining up with TRBD1. CDR3 sequence: CASSLGTRDRSNYGYTF. The DNA of the CDR3 is TGTGCCAGCAGCCTGGGAACCCGGGACAGGTCTAACTATGGCTACACCTTC.